Presented here are 31 T cell receptor beta chains from one specimen sequenced in a study of shared clonotypes between healthy human individuals. Some clones are missing from TCRdb's copy, which holds only in-frame ones; the method was immunoSEQ multiplex PCR. The profile shows more than 2 million clones, approximately 94% of them singletons. Terminally differentiated effector memory CD45RA+ cells were excluded from the naive CD8 cells, which were CD45RO-negative and positively selected for CCR7. Sequencing input: naive CD8+ T cells sorted from blood. These receptor sequences come from a man aged 18 to 35 in good health.

The V gene is TRBV7-6, the J gene TRBJ2-7; 9 nucleotides align to TRBD2. CDR1 is SGHVS and CDR2 is FNYEAQ in the germline V gene. This CDR3 comprises 15 residues. J was trimmed by 2 bases and V by 2 bases; bases with no gene match: 4. In nucleotides, the CDR3 is TGTGCCAGCAGCTTAAGTAGCGGGGGACCCTACGAGCAGTACTTC. Protein product: CASSLSSGGPYEQYF.

The chain recombines TRBV9 with TRBJ2-5, with D perhaps TRBD1 (6 bases). CDR1 SGDLS and CDR2 YYNGEE come from the germline V gene. The CDR3 length is 13 residues. V lost 4 bases to trimming and J lost 10 bases, with 17 bases between them. CDR3 sequence reads: CASSPSGAGIQYF. CDR3 in DNA: TGTGCCAGCAGCCCATCAGGGGCGGGTATCCAGTACTTC.

In this sample, this clone turned up once. V and J are TRBV6-1 and TRBJ2-3; 7 nucleotides line up with TRBD1. Germline loops: CDR1 MNHNS, CDR2 SASEGT. CDR3 length equals 16 residues. V gave up 2 bases and J gave up 2 bases; unmatched junction bases: 7. CDR3 loop: CASSEMVRGYTDTQYF. CDR3 nucleotides: TGTGCCAGCAGTGAAATGGTCAGGGGGTACACAGATACGCAGTATTTT.

The genes are TRBV28 and TRBJ1-5, with D possibly TRBD1 on 5 matching bases. Trimming shortened V by 7 bases and J by 7 bases, and 20 bases separated the two germline ends. This CDR3 has 15 residues. Germline CDR1 is MDHEN and CDR2 is SYDVKM. CDR3 amino acids: CASTLEGPVSQPQHF. The CDR3, as DNA: TGTGCCAGCACCCTAGAGGGACCGGTGAGCCAGCCCCAGCATTTT.

The chain couples TRBV30 to TRBJ1-1, with 9 bases that match TRBD1. Germline CDR1 reads GTSNPN; CDR2 reads SVGIG (reference sequence). J lost 4 bases, V lost 1 base, and 7 bases had no gene match. The CDR3 runs to 15 residues. DNA of the CDR3: TGTGCCTGGAGTGGGGGGACAGGGCCGAGCACTGAAGCTTTCTTT. It specifies CAWSGGTGPSTEAFF.

The DNA of the CDR3 is TGTGCCAGCGCCGACCCAGACAGCCAAGAGACCCAGTACTTC. Amino acid sequence: CASADPDSQETQYF. The chain has TRBV6-6 and TRBJ2-5, with D possibly matching TRBD1 (5 bases). Germline V gives CDR1 MNHNY, CDR2 SVGAGI (reference sequence). The length of the CDR3 is 14 residues. Trimming left V 8 bases short and J 1 base short, with 14 bases between.

J is TRBJ2-7 and V is TRBV14; D is ambiguous. The germline V gene encodes CDR1 SGHDN and CDR2 FVKESK. The CDR3 runs 13 residues. V lost 4 bases and J 0 bases, leaving 7 bases between the germline ends. The CDR3 bases are TGTGCCAGCAGCCGATATAGCTCCTACGAGCAGTACTTC. Translated: CASSRYSSYEQYF.

V usage is TRBV6-6 and J usage is TRBJ2-7; D possibly matches TRBD1 or TRBD2 (6 bases each). V dropped 0 bases and J dropped 5 bases, with 14 bases sitting between them. CDR1 and CDR2 (germline): MNHNY, SVGAGI (reference sequence). The CDR3 runs 15 residues. The DNA of the CDR3 is TGTGCCAGCAGTTACTCCGGGGGCGGGTTAGACGAGCAGTACTTC. Protein sequence: CASSYSGGGLDEQYF.

The chain combines TRBV11-2 with TRBJ1-2, with D perhaps TRBD1 (5 bases). This CDR3 region has 13 residues. From germline, CDR1 is SGHAT and CDR2 FQNNGV. The V end lost 5 bases, the J end lost 5 bases, and 12 bases lay between the germline ends. This CDR3 is CASSPKTEYGYTF. CDR3 in DNA: TGTGCCAGCAGCCCGAAGACAGAGTATGGCTACACCTTC.

This chain joins TRBV5-6 and TRBJ1-1; D gene ambiguous. Germline assignment: CDR1 SGHDT and CDR2 YYEEEE. Trimming cost V 1 base and J 0 bases, with 10 bases left between them. The CDR3 consists of 15 residues. CDR3 sequence (DNA): TGTGCCAGCAGCTTGATTCGGCACTTGAACACTGAAGCTTTCTTT. Its translation is CASSLIRHLNTEAFF.

The J gene is TRBJ1-5, the V gene TRBV15, with a weak D call TRBD1 (6 bases). The CDR3 runs to 16 residues. Trimming left V 5 bases short and J 3 bases short, with 17 bases between. Looked up from germline, CDR1 is LNHNV and CDR2 is YYDKDF (reference sequence). The CDR3 DNA reads as TGTGCCACCAGCGGGGGGGGCAGGGGCATCAATCAGCCCCAGCATTTT. Protein product: CATSGGGRGINQPQHF.

The V gene is TRBV27, the J gene TRBJ2-5; D may correspond to TRBD1 or TRBD2 (5 bases each). V was clipped by 5 bases and J by 5 bases, with 12 bases between them. The CDR3 is 13 amino acids. The germline CDR1 and CDR2 sequences are MNHEY and SMNVEV (reference sequence). CDR3 protein: CASSPGTRETQYF. The CDR3 DNA follows: TGTGCCAGCAGTCCAGGGACCAGGGAGACCCAGTACTTC.

This clone appeared once. The chain combines TRBV18 with TRBJ1-2, with a tentative D call TRBD1 (5 bases). Trimming cost V 4 bases and J 0 bases, with 18 bases left between them. From germline, CDR1 is KGHSH and CDR2 LQKENI. CDR3 size: 17 residues. CDR3 sequence reads: CASSLARVGQANYGYTF. DNA of the CDR3: TGTGCCAGCTCACTCGCTCGAGTGGGGCAAGCTAACTATGGCTACACCTTC.

V and J are TRBV6-6 and TRBJ2-1; the D gene is possibly TRBD1 (5 bases). This CDR3 region has 13 residues. Germline CDR1 MNHNY, CDR2 SVGAGI (reference sequence). Trimming removed 0 bases at V and 8 bases at J, with 8 bases between. DNA for the CDR3: TGTGCCAGCAGTTACTCGACAGCTGATGAGCAGTTCTTC. Translation: CASSYSTADEQFF.

The rearrangement links TRBV10-2 to TRBJ2-7; TRBD1 matches at 8 bases. The J segment lost 6 bases and the V segment lost 4 bases, leaving 8 bases of the junction unmatched. This CDR3 contains 14 residues. CDR1 and CDR2 (germline): WSHSY, SAAADI. Here the CDR3 DNA reads TGCGCCAGCAGTGGGGCCGGGACAGGAGGCGAGCAGTACTTC. It codes for CASSGAGTGGEQYF.

This rearrangement joins TRBV6-1 to TRBJ1-1; D unclear. Germline V gene lookup returns CDR1 MNHNS and CDR2 SASEGT. Trimming pared 7 bases from V and 3 bases from J, leaving 12 bases between. This CDR3 is built from 13 residues. CDR3 DNA: TGTGCCAGCACCGAAGCCGGGTACACTGAAGCTTTCTTT. Protein product: CASTEAGYTEAFF.

This chain connects TRBV4-3 to TRBJ2-7; 12 nucleotides agree with TRBD2. Germline values: CDR1 LGHNA, CDR2 YSLEER. The length of the CDR3 is 18 residues. V was pared by 3 bases and J by 7 bases, with 16 bases of the junction left unmatched. CDR3 coding DNA: TGCGCCAGCAGCCAGGGAGGCGGAGAGCTAGCGGGAGGGGTGGAGCAGTACTTC. Encoded protein: CASSQGGGELAGGVEQYF.

The V call is TRBV28, the J call TRBJ2-1; 8 bases are shared with TRBD1. Germline V gene sequence: CDR1 MDHEN, CDR2 SYDVKM. The trim removed 5 bases at V and 5 bases at J, leaving 11 bases unmatched. The CDR3 runs 16 residues. This chain's CDR3 is CASSAGTGGNNNEQFF. In DNA form, the CDR3 reads TGTGCCAGCAGTGCCGGGACAGGCGGAAATAACAATGAGCAGTTCTTC.

V is TRBV7-9 and J is TRBJ2-1; TRBD2 matches 9 bases. This CDR3 comprises 19 residues. CDR1 is SEHNR and CDR2 is FQNEAQ in the germline V gene (reference sequence). V shed 5 bases and J 4 bases; nucleotides not matched to a gene: 18. The CDR3 sequence: CASSPHHGSLAGEYNEQFF. CDR3 coding DNA: TGTGCCAGCAGCCCCCACCACGGTTCTTTAGCGGGGGAGTACAATGAGCAGTTCTTC.

CDR3 sequence reads: CASSQAMKSPLHF. CDR3 nucleotide sequence: TGTGCCAGCAGCCAGGCGATGAAATCACCCCTCCACTTT. The J gene is TRBJ1-6, the V gene TRBV14; D gene ambiguous. This CDR3 contains 13 residues. The germline V gene has CDR1 SGHDN and CDR2 FVKESK. V was pared by 3 bases and J by 10 bases, with 10 bases between.

V gene TRBV14 combines with J gene TRBJ2-3, with D possibly TRBD2 on 5 matching bases. The CDR3 runs 14 residues. V was cut by 8 bases and J by 2 bases, with 14 bases left in between. Germline V gene data show CDR1 as SGHDN and CDR2 as FVKESK. The CDR3 protein is CASRTFRDTDTQYF. The CDR3 DNA reads TGTGCCAGCCGGACTTTCCGTGACACAGATACGCAGTATTTT.

CDR3 coding DNA: TGTGCCAGCAGCCCTTGGGGACTGCTTTACAATGAGCAGTTCTTC. Translated: CASSPWGLLYNEQFF. The chain carries TRBV14 and TRBJ2-1; D might be TRBD2 (6 bases). Trimming took 4 bases from V and 4 from J, leaving 14 bases between them. Germline CDR1 and CDR2: SGHDN and FVKESK. The CDR3 contains 15 residues.

The chain links TRBV13 to TRBJ2-3; no reliable D call. The V end lost 7 bases, the J end lost 6 bases, and 5 bases lay between the germline ends. The CDR3 sequence is 10 residues long. The germline V gene has CDR1 PRHDT and CDR2 FYEKMQ (reference sequence). The CDR3 protein is CASKGDTQYF. The DNA for the CDR3 is TGTGCCAGCAAAGGCGATACGCAGTATTTT.

This clone was recorded only once. This CDR3 is also generated by other DNA sequences in the sample. V is TRBV9 and J is TRBJ2-3, with 13 bases matching TRBD2. After removal of 3 bases from V and 2 bases from J, the junction contained 3 bases not matched to a gene. The CDR3 totals 16 residues. The V gene's germline CDR1 is SGDLS and CDR2 YYNGEE. The CDR3 reads CASSGLAGGPTDTQYF. CDR3 nucleotide sequence: TGTGCCAGCAGCGGACTAGCGGGGGGACCCACAGATACGCAGTATTTT.

The chain carries TRBV27 and TRBJ2-5; 9 nucleotides line up with TRBD2. CDR1 is MNHEY, CDR2 SMNVEV, per germline (reference sequence). This CDR3 is 15 amino acids long. The trim removed 2 bases at V and 0 bases at J, leaving 1 base unmatched. The CDR3 DNA sequence: TGTGCCAGCAGTTTAAGACTAGCGGACCAAGAGACCCAGTACTTC. Its translation is CASSLRLADQETQYF.

A word on this clone: Other DNA sequences in the same sample also yield this CDR3. The gene calls are TRBV4-1 and TRBJ2-7, with D possibly matching TRBD2 (5 bases). The CDR3 totals 13 residues. The V and J ends lost 0 bases and 3 bases respectively, with 6 bases between them. Germline V gives CDR1 MGHRA, CDR2 YSYEKL. The DNA for the CDR3 is TGCGCCAGCAGCCAAGAGAGGGACTACGAGCAGTACTTC. As protein: CASSQERDYEQYF.

V usage is TRBV5-4 and J usage is TRBJ2-7; D perhaps matches TRBD2 (7 bases). V was pared by 0 bases and J by 5 bases, with 15 bases between. Germline values: CDR1 SGHNT, CDR2 YYREEE (reference sequence). CDR3 length: 15 residues. The CDR3 region has the DNA TGTGCCAGCAGCTTGGGCGGGGCGGGGGCCAACGAGCAGTACTTC. This codes for CASSLGGAGANEQYF.

The rearrangement joins TRBV28 to TRBJ2-7; 8 nucleotides line up with TRBD1. This CDR3 contains 14 residues. V shed 1 base and J 2 bases; nucleotides not matched to a gene: 1. CDR1 MDHEN and CDR2 SYDVKM come from the germline V gene. CDR3 in DNA: TGTGCCAGCAGTTTATTCAGGGGGCCCTACGAGCAGTACTTC. As protein: CASSLFRGPYEQYF. Full variable domain (remainder filled in from reference TRBV28 and TRBJ2-7): DVKVTQSSRYLVKRTGEKVFLECVQDMDHENMFWYRQDPGLGLRLIYFSYDVKMKEKGDIPEGYSVSREKKERFSLILESASTNQTSMYLCASSLFRGPYEQYFGPGTRLTVT.

The chain uses TRBV28 and TRBJ1-5; 8 bases are shared with TRBD1. The CDR3 loop spans 15 amino acids. Losses at the gene ends were 6 bases for V and 1 base for J; bases not matched to a gene: 5. Germline lookup yields CDR1 MDHEN and CDR2 SYDVKM. The CDR3 here is CASRSYRGSNQPQHF. CDR3 bases: TGTGCCAGCAGATCATACAGGGGGAGCAATCAGCCCCAGCATTTT.

Points on this clone: The same CDR3 also results from other DNA sequences found in this sample. The rearrangement uses TRBV7-9 and TRBJ1-5, with TRBD1 as a possible D gene (5 bases). The CDR3 length is 15 residues. Trimming took 1 base from V and 4 from J, leaving 11 bases between them. Germline V gives CDR1 SEHNR, CDR2 FQNEAQ (reference sequence). The CDR3 coding sequence is TGTGCCAGCAGCTTAGGGGGGGTAGGAAATCAGCCCCAGCATTTT. This codes for CASSLGGVGNQPQHF.

V is TRBV6-1 and J is TRBJ1-4; D is undetermined. V was pared by 2 bases and J by 7 bases, with 14 bases between. CDR1 and CDR2 (germline): MNHNS, SASEGT. This CDR3 spans 15 amino acids. The DNA of the CDR3 is TGTGCCAGCAGTGAAATCGATCTCGGAGGTGAAAAACTGTTTTTT. Translated: CASSEIDLGGEKLFF.